This T cell receptor (beta chain) stems from a study of T cell responses to AZD1222 COVID-19 vaccine. Study-wide points: Vaccination with two AZD1222 doses was followed by a rise in Spike-specific TCR breadth and depth. Every sample of the repertoires postdated the peak T cell response. Nearly half of spike-specific TCRs reportedly go after variant regions that carry no mutations.

Sequenced by immunoSEQ multiplex PCR; TCRdb stores in-frame clones only, minus some. The sample carries 130,000 or so clones, approximately 93% recorded once. Germline CDR1 and CDR2: LGHNA and YSLEER. Between the trimmed V and J ends, which lost 0 bases and 2 bases, there was a span of 5 bases. CDR3 length equals 14 residues. About this clone itself: The antigen is unknown.

The sequences come from peripheral blood, collected on day 0 of AZD1222 vaccination. V gene TRBV4-3 combines with J gene TRBJ2-1, with a tentative D call TRBD2 (5 bases). The source of this sequence is an adult in good health. The CDR3 nucleotides are TGCGCCAGCAGCCAAGAGCGGGCCTACAATGAGCAGTTCTTC. This sequence encodes CASSQERAYNEQFF.